This TCR beta chain was obtained from a study of cytomegalovirus exposure and HLA in healthy donors. This clone was picked up one time. The antigen is undetermined. Study findings and constraints: The classifier reportedly diagnosed cytomegalovirus status with high specificity and sensitivity.

The V end was cut by 5 bases, the J end by 4 bases, with 6 bases between. CDR3 length: 11 residues. Germline lookup yields CDR1 SNHLY and CDR2 FYNNEI. Both 60 Vbeta primers and 13 Jbeta primers went into the PCR. Method: immunoSEQ multiplex PCR; TCRdb's copy keeps in-frame clones and lacks some. The table includes 150,000 to 200,000 clones, 65% to 85% detected once. Sequenced input: PBMCs. This receptor was taken from a woman aged 25 to 39 in good health and CMV-seropositive. V usage is TRBV2 and J usage is TRBJ2-7, with TRBD1 as a possible D gene (5 bases). The CDR3 region is CASSQGYEQYF. CDR3 nucleotide sequence: TGTGCCAGCAGTCAGGGTTACGAGCAGTACTTC.